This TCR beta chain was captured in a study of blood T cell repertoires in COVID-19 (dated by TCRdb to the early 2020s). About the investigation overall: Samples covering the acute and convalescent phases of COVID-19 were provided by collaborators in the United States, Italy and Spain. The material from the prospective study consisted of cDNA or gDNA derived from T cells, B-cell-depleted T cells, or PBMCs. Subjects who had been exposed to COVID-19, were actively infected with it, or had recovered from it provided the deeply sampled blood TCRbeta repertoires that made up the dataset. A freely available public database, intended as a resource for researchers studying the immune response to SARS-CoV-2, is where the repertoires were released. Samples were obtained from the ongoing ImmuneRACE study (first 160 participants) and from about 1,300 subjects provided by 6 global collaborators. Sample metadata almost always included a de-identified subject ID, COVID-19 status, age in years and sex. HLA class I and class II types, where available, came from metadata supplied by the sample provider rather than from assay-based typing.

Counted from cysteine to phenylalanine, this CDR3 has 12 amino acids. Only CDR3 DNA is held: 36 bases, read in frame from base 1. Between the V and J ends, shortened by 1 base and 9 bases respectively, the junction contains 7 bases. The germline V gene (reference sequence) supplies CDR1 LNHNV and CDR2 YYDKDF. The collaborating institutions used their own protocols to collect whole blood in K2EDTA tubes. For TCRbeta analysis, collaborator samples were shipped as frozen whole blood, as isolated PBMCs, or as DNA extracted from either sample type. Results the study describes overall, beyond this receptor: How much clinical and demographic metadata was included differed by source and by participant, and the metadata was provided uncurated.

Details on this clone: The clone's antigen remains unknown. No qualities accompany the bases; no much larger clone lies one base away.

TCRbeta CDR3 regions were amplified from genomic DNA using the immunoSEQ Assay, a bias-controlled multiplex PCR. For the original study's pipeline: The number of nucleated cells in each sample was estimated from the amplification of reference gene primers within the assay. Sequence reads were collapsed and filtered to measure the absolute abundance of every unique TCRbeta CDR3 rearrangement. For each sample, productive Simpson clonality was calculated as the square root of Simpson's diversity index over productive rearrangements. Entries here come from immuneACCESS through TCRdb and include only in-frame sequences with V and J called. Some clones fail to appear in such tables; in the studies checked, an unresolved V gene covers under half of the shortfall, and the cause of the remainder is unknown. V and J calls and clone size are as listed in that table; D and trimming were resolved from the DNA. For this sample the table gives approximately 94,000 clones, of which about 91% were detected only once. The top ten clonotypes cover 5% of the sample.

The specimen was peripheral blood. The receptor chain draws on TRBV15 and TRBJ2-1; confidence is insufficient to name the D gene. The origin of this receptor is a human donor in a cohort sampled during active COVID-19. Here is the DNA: TGTGCCACCAGCAGAGGACTCGGTGAGCAGTTCTTC. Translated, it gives CATSRGLGEQFF. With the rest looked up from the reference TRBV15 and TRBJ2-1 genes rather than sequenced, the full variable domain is DAMVIQNPRYQVTQFGKPVTLSCSQTLNHNVMYWYQQKSSQAPKLLFHYYDKDFNNEADTPDNFQSRRPNTSFCFLDIRSPGLGDTAMYLCATSRGLGEQFFGPGTRLTVL.